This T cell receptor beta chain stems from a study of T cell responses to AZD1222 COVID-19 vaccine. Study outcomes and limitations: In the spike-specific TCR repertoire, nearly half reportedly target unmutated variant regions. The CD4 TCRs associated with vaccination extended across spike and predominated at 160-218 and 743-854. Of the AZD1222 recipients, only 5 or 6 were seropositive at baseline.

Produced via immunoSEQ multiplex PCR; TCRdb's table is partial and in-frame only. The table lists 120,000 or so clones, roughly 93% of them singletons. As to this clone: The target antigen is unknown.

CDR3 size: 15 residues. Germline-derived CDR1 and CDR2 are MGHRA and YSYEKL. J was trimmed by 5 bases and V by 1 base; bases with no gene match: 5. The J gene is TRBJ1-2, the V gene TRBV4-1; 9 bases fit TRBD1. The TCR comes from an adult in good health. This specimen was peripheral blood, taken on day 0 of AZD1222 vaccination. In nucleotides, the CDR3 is TGCGCCAGCAGCCAAGGGACAGGGGTTGAGTATGGCTACACCTTC. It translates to CASSQGTGVEYGYTF.